The clone carrying this T cell receptor beta chain has at least ten counts. Its antigen is unknown. The data belong to a study of CD8 T cells in ankylosing spondylitis. Study conclusions and caveats: In peripheral blood, disease-linked CD8+ clones occurred at relatively low frequencies. Earlier literature documents some of the motif variants in reactive arthritis synovial fluid and blood. The study identified a TCR beta motif of 7 or 8 highly homologous variants that appeared characteristic of ankylosing spondylitis blood.

TCRdb re-derived calls from the 5' RACE reads in MiXCR, one entry per CDR3 protein. The sample holds some 220,000 distinct CDR3 sequences, about 7% seen once. Trimming cost V 6 bases and J 10 bases, with 20 bases left between them. The germline gives CDR1 SGHRS, CDR2 YFSETQ. There are 14 residues in the CDR3. This receptor was taken from a male donor with ankylosing spondylitis. The sequencing sample was made of blood, either unsorted or a sorted T cell fraction (not recorded which). The V call is TRBV5-1, the J call TRBJ2-1; D call uncertain. DNA for the CDR3: TGCGCCAGCACCCTATCGGGTTATCGGGCGGAGCAGTTCTTC. It codes for CASTLSGYRAEQFF.